This is a list of T cell receptor beta chains from one sample in a study of OX40 agonist ivuxolimab in advanced cancers. The assay was immunoSEQ multiplex PCR, and TCRdb's table has in-frame clones only and misses some. The sample carries 50,000 to 60,000 clones, approximately 86% recorded once. Sequenced here: CD4+ or CD8+ T cells sorted from blood, sampled in a trial of the OX40 agonist ivuxolimab. These TCRs come from an adult with an advanced solid tumor such as melanoma, head and neck, liver or kidney cancer. CDR3s include the opening cysteine and the closing phenylalanine or tryptophan. The D gene is left open where the match is weak. Not all rows give a size; the values are once, few, many and, for expanded clones, a class.

d_gene: -
abundance: few
v_gene: TRBV5-1
j_gene: TRBJ2-5
CDR3nt: TGCGCCAGCAGCTTGGATGTCGGGCAAGAGACCCAGTACTTC
CDR3aa: CASSLDVGQETQYF

d_gene: -
abundance: -
v_gene: TRBV7-2
j_gene: TRBJ2-3
CDR3nt: TGTGCCAGCAGCTTAAAAGCAGGGTCAACAGATACGCAGTATTTT
CDR3aa: CASSLKAGSTDTQYF

d_gene: -
abundance: -
v_gene: TRBV9
j_gene: TRBJ2-3
CDR3nt: TGTGCCGGAGCGGAAACTAGCACAGATACGCAGTATTTT
CDR3aa: CAGAETSTDTQYF

d_gene: -
abundance: -
v_gene: TRBV5-1
j_gene: TRBJ2-7
CDR3nt: TGCGCCAGCAGCTTAGGGCTAGAGGGAGGCGAGCAGTACTTC
CDR3aa: CASSLGLEGGEQYF

d_gene: -
abundance: -
v_gene: TRBV30
j_gene: TRBJ2-3
CDR3nt: TGTGCCTGGAGTGAATCGTCGAGCACAGATACGCAGTATTTT
CDR3aa: CAWSESSSTDTQYF

d_gene: -
abundance: -
v_gene: TRBV10-3
j_gene: TRBJ2-3
CDR3nt: TGTGCCGCCCGGCCTCTAGGAGTAACAGATACGCAGTATTTT
CDR3aa: CAARPLGVTDTQYF

d_gene: -
abundance: -
v_gene: TRBV11-3
j_gene: TRBJ2-7
CDR3nt: TGTGCCAGCAGCTTAGCGTCGGGACTGACCTACGAGCAGTACTTC
CDR3aa: CASSLASGLTYEQYF

d_gene: -
abundance: -
v_gene: TRBV2
j_gene: TRBJ2-3
CDR3nt: TGTGCCAGCAGTGCCGGGGCAGATACGCAGTATTTT
CDR3aa: CASSAGADTQYF

d_gene: -
abundance: -
v_gene: TRBV19
j_gene: TRBJ2-5
CDR3nt: TGTGCCAGTAGTCACGGAGGGGCCCTGGTCGAGACCCAGTACTTC
CDR3aa: CASSHGGALVETQYF

d_gene: -
abundance: -
v_gene: TRBV25-1
j_gene: TRBJ2-7
CDR3nt: TGTGCCAGCAGTGAAGCTCAGGGGCTCTCCTACGAGCAGTACTTC
CDR3aa: CASSEAQGLSYEQYF

d_gene: TRBD1
abundance: few
v_gene: TRBV29-1
j_gene: TRBJ2-7
CDR3nt: TGCAGCGTTGAGGGACAGTACGAGCAGTACTTC
CDR3aa: CSVEGQYEQYF

d_gene: -
abundance: -
v_gene: TRBV19
j_gene: TRBJ1-3
CDR3nt: TGTGCCAGTACAACGGGGACGGTTAGTAGCTCTGGAAACACCATATATTTT
CDR3aa: CASTTGTVSSSGNTIYF

d_gene: -
abundance: -
v_gene: TRBV28
j_gene: TRBJ1-2
CDR3nt: TGTGCCAGCAGTTCCCCGGACTTGAATGGCTACACCTTC
CDR3aa: CASSSPDLNGYTF

d_gene: -
abundance: -
v_gene: TRBV5-1
j_gene: TRBJ1-1
CDR3nt: TGCGCCAGCAGCTTGGAGGACGGGACTGAAGCTTTCTTT
CDR3aa: CASSLEDGTEAFF

d_gene: -
abundance: -
v_gene: TRBV10-3
j_gene: TRBJ2-2
CDR3nt: TGTGCCATCAGTGGTAGGGGCGCGGTAAACACCGGGGAGCTGTTTTTT
CDR3aa: CAISGRGAVNTGELFF

d_gene: TRBD1
abundance: -
v_gene: TRBV7-2
j_gene: TRBJ1-2
CDR3nt: TGTGCCAGCAGCTCCGGGACAGAGGGCTATGGCTACACCTTC
CDR3aa: CASSSGTEGYGYTF

d_gene: -
abundance: -
v_gene: TRBV28
j_gene: TRBJ1-5
CDR3nt: TGTGCCAGCAGTTTATTCGGGGATCAGCCCCAGCATTTT
CDR3aa: CASSLFGDQPQHF

d_gene: TRBD2
abundance: -
v_gene: TRBV4-2
j_gene: TRBJ2-1
CDR3nt: TGTGCCAGCAGCCAGCGACCGGGACTAGCGGGAGGATCCTACAATGAGCAGTTCTTC
CDR3aa: CASSQRPGLAGGSYNEQFF

d_gene: TRBD1
abundance: -
v_gene: TRBV5-1
j_gene: TRBJ1-2
CDR3nt: TGCGCCAGCAGCGAGGGACAGGGTTATGGCTACACCTTC
CDR3aa: CASSEGQGYGYTF

d_gene: TRBD2
abundance: -
v_gene: TRBV6-5
j_gene: TRBJ2-3
CDR3nt: TGTGCCAGCAGTTTTAGCGGGAGGGCCGACGATACGCAGTATTTT
CDR3aa: CASSFSGRADDTQYF

d_gene: -
abundance: -
v_gene: TRBV30
j_gene: TRBJ1-2
CDR3nt: TGTGCCTGGAGTCCTGGTGGACAGTTTACTCCTAACTATGGCTACACCTTC
CDR3aa: CAWSPGGQFTPNYGYTF

d_gene: -
abundance: -
v_gene: TRBV18
j_gene: TRBJ2-7
CDR3nt: TGTGCCAGCTCACCACCGGAGGGGCAACGCTACGAGCAGTACTTC
CDR3aa: CASSPPEGQRYEQYF

d_gene: TRBD2
abundance: -
v_gene: TRBV7-9
j_gene: TRBJ2-1
CDR3nt: TGTGCCAGCAGCTTTAGCGGGAGTGTCTACAATGAGCAGTTCTTC
CDR3aa: CASSFSGSVYNEQFF

d_gene: -
abundance: -
v_gene: TRBV18
j_gene: TRBJ2-2
CDR3nt: TGTGCCAGCTCACGAAGCAGTCGGGACACCGGGGAGCTGTTTTTT
CDR3aa: CASSRSSRDTGELFF

d_gene: TRBD2
abundance: -
v_gene: TRBV2
j_gene: TRBJ2-3
CDR3nt: TGTGCCAGCAGTGCCCTAGCGGGAGATACGCAGTATTTT
CDR3aa: CASSALAGDTQYF

d_gene: -
abundance: medium-sized
v_gene: TRBV4-1
j_gene: TRBJ1-5
CDR3nt: TGCGCCAGCAGCCGCATCCCGCGGGAGCCCCAGCATTTT
CDR3aa: CASSRIPREPQHF

d_gene: -
abundance: -
v_gene: TRBV11-3
j_gene: TRBJ2-5
CDR3nt: TGTGCCAGCAGCGAAAACAGGGAAGAGACCCAGTACTTC
CDR3aa: CASSENREETQYF

d_gene: -
abundance: few
v_gene: TRBV5-1
j_gene: TRBJ2-2
CDR3nt: TGCGCCAGCAGCCTCGGTGGCGGAAACACCGGGGAGCTGTTTTTT
CDR3aa: CASSLGGGNTGELFF

d_gene: -
abundance: -
v_gene: TRBV30
j_gene: TRBJ2-7
CDR3nt: TGTGCCTGGAGTGTATCCAGAAAGAAGTACTTC
CDR3aa: CAWSVSRKKYF

d_gene: -
abundance: once
v_gene: TRBV10-1
j_gene: TRBJ2-2
CDR3nt: TGCGCCAGCAGTGATAGGGGACAAGCAAACACCGGGGAGCTGTTTTTT
CDR3aa: CASSDRGQANTGELFF

d_gene: -
abundance: -
v_gene: TRBV14
j_gene: TRBJ2-1
CDR3nt: TGTGCCAGCAGCCATTCATGGGGATACAATGAGCAGTTCTTC
CDR3aa: CASSHSWGYNEQFF

d_gene: -
abundance: -
v_gene: TRBV5-1
j_gene: TRBJ2-1
CDR3nt: TGCGCCAGCAGCCCCGCCGGCGGGGCCGATGAGCAGTTCTTC
CDR3aa: CASSPAGGADEQFF

d_gene: -
abundance: once
v_gene: TRBV6-6
j_gene: TRBJ2-3
CDR3nt: TGTGCCACCATGGGACTTAACACAGATACGCAGTATTTT
CDR3aa: CATMGLNTDTQYF

d_gene: -
abundance: -
v_gene: TRBV2
j_gene: TRBJ1-2
CDR3nt: TGTGCCAGCAGTGAAGGGGGTTCTGGCTACACCTTC
CDR3aa: CASSEGGSGYTF

d_gene: -
abundance: -
v_gene: TRBV29-1
j_gene: TRBJ1-4
CDR3nt: TGCAGCGTTTGGGACAATGAAAAACTGTTTTTT
CDR3aa: CSVWDNEKLFF

d_gene: -
abundance: few
v_gene: TRBV21-1
j_gene: TRBJ1-5
CDR3nt: TGTGCCAGCAGCACCCACATGACAGGGTACCAGCCCCAGCATTTT
CDR3aa: CASSTHMTGYQPQHF

d_gene: -
abundance: -
v_gene: TRBV5-1
j_gene: TRBJ2-3
CDR3nt: TGCGCCAGCAGCCTAGCGACTAGACCCACAGATACGCAGTATTTT
CDR3aa: CASSLATRPTDTQYF

d_gene: TRBD2
abundance: -
v_gene: TRBV6-5
j_gene: TRBJ2-7
CDR3nt: TGTGCCAGCAGTTACTTGGGGGAGGGCCGCGACGAGCAGTACTTC
CDR3aa: CASSYLGEGRDEQYF